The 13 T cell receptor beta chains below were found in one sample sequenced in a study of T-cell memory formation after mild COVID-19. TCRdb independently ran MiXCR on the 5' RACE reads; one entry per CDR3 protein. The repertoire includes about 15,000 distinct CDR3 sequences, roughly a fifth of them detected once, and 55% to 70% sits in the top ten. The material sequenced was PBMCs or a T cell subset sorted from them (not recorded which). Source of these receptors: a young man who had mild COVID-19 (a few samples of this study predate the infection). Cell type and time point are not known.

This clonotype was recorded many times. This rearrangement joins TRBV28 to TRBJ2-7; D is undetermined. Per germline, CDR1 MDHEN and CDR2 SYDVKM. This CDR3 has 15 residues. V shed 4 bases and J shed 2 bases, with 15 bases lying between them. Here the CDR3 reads CASSYKWASPYEQYF. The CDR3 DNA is TGTGCCAGCAGTTACAAATGGGCCTCGCCCTACGAGCAGTACTTC.

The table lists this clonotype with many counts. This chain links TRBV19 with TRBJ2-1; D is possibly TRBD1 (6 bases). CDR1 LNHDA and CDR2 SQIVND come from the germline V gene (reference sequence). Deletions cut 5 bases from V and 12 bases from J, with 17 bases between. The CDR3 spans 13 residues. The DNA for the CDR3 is TGTGCCAGTAGTGTCGGGACACTACTTACGCAGTTCTTC. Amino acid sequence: CASSVGTLLTQFF.

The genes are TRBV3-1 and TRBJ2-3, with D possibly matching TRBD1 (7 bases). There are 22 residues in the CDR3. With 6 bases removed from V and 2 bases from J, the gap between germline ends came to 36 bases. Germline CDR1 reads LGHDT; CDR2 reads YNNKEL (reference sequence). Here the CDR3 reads CASSRRQGDLPYLALSTDTQYF. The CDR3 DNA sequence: TGTGCCAGCAGTCGCAGGCAGGGGGACTTGCCGTACCTGGCACTATCCACAGATACGCAGTATTTT.

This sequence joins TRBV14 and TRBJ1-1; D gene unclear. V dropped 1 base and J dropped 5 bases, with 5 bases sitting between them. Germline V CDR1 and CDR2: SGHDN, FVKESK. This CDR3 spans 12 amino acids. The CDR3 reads CASSQGFTEAFF. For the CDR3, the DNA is TGTGCCAGCAGCCAAGGGTTTACTGAAGCTTTCTTT.

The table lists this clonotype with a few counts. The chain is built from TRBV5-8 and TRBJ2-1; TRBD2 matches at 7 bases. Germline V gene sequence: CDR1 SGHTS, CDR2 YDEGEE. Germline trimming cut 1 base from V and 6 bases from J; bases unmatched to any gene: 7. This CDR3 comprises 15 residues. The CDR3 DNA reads TGTGCCAGCAGCTTGTGGGGGGGACGTAGCAATGAGCAGTTCTTC. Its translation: CASSLWGGRSNEQFF.

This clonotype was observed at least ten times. The CDR3 DNA is TGCGCCAGCAGCCAAGATCATGGGCGGGGTCAGCCCCAGCATTTT. Protein sequence: CASSQDHGRGQPQHF. The rearrangement uses TRBV4-3 and TRBJ1-5; no clear D gene. The CDR3 is made up of 15 amino acids. Germline CDR1 and CDR2: LGHNA and YSLEER. Trimming removed 0 bases at V and 6 bases at J, with 12 bases between.

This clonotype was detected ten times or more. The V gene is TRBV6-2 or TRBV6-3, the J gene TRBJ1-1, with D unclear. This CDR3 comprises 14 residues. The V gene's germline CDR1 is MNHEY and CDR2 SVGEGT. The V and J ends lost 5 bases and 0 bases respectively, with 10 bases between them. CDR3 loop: CASSRLFLNTEAFF. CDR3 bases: TGTGCCAGCAGTCGACTTTTTCTGAACACTGAAGCTTTCTTT.

Written as DNA, the CDR3 is TGTGCCTGGAGTGTAATGAGACAGGGAAGTTTAGGCAATCAGCCCCAGCATTTT. Its protein is CAWSVMRQGSLGNQPQHF. V usage is TRBV30 and J usage is TRBJ1-5; TRBD1 agrees at 7 bases. Germline lookup yields CDR1 GTSNPN and CDR2 SVGIG (reference sequence). J gave up 2 bases and V 0 bases, and 13 bases lay outside the gene matches. The CDR3 has 18 amino acids.

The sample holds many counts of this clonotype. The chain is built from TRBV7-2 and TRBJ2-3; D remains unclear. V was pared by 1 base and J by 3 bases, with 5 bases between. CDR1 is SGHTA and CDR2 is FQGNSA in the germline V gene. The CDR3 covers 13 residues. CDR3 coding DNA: TGTGCCAGCAGCTTAGGTGTAACAGATACGCAGTATTTT. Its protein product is CASSLGVTDTQYF.

The CDR3 spells CASSLGWQPQHF. DNA of the CDR3: TGTGCCAGCAGCTTAGGTTGGCAGCCCCAGCATTTT. This chain joins TRBV13 and TRBJ1-5; D is ambiguous. The CDR3 extends over 12 amino acids. V lost 0 bases and J 7 bases, leaving 4 bases between the germline ends. Germline values: CDR1 PRHDT, CDR2 FYEKMQ (reference sequence).

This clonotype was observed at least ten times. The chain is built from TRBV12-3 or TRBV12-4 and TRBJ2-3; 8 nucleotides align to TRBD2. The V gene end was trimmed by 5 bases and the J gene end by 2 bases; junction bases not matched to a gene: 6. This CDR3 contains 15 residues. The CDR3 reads CASSPRTSPTDTQYF. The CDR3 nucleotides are TGTGCCAGCAGTCCCCGGACTAGCCCCACAGATACGCAGTATTTT.

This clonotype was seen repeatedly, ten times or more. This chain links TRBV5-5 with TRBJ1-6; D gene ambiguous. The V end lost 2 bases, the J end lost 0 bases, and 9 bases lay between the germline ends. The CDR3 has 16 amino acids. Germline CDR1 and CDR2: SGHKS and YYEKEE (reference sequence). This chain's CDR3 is CASSFVAVSYNSPLHF. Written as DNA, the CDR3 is TGTGCCAGCAGCTTCGTGGCAGTCTCCTATAATTCACCCCTCCACTTT.

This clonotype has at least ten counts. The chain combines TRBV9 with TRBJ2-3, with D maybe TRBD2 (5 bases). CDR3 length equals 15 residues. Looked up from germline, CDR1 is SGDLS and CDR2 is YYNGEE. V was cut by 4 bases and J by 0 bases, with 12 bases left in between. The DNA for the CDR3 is TGTGCCAGCAGCCTATGGACTGTTAGCACAGATACGCAGTATTTT. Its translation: CASSLWTVSTDTQYF.